This T cell receptor (beta chain) is from a study of blood T cells in healthy people across ages. A remark on this clonotype: Antigen unknown.

The length of the CDR3 is 16 residues. The germline V gene has CDR1 SGHVS and CDR2 FQNEAQ. V was cut by 1 base and J by 2 bases, with 14 bases left in between. The use of a sample-barcoded 5' primer and a J-beta primer mix characterized a second PCR of roughly 6 to 11 cycles. The authors tagged each cDNA molecule using a template-switch adaptor with 12 random nucleotides. TCRdb passed the 5' RACE reads through MiXCR, listing each CDR3 protein once. The sample has 1.8 million or so distinct CDR3 sequences, around 40% seen once. Study-wide results and caveats: Older age went with lower TCR beta diversity per million T cells, in a roughly linear way.

There were healthy Caucasian individuals from Russia, aged roughly 6 to 90, serving as donors. Sequenced: blood. The V call is TRBV7-8, the J call TRBJ2-5, with D perhaps matching TRBD2 (7 bases). The receptor was isolated from a human donor in good health. In DNA, the CDR3 is TGTGCCAGCAGCTTAGTTAGGGGGGGGCATCAAGAGACCCAGTACTTC. It encodes CASSLVRGGHQETQYF.